The entry below describes one T cell receptor beta chain. The target antigen is unknown. Documented time point: week 35, safety follow-up. The study gave 300 ug of mutant IDH1 20-mer peptide per vaccine dose, with topical imiquimod. These data are taken from a study of a mutant IDH1 vaccine in newly diagnosed glioma. As for the study in general: Every participant had undergone radiotherapy, temozolomide, or both before, and most underwent both. The week-35 safety follow-up was V12, and the week-47 study end was V13.

There are 15 residues in the CDR3. Trimming left V 4 bases short and J 2 bases short, with 15 bases between. Germline V CDR1 and CDR2: SGHKS, YYEKEE (reference sequence). The method was immunoSEQ multiplex PCR; TCRdb's version includes in-frame clones alone and lacks a portion of them. The data show about 68,000 clones, approximately 88% seen once. Findings and caveats of the study: There seemed to be no relation between pseudoprogression and changes in top peripheral T cell clonotypes.

Here the sequenced sample was PBMCs, taken from a glioma patient whose treatment included an IDH1 peptide vaccine. The V and J genes are TRBV5-5 and TRBJ1-1; D is possibly TRBD1 (5 bases). The receptor comes from a young man with glioma. CDR3 sequence reads: CASSPRDGYNTEAFF. CDR3 sequence (DNA): TGTGCCAGCAGCCCCCGGGACGGCTATAACACTGAAGCTTTCTTT.